These 30 T cell receptor beta chains were sequenced from one sample in a study of CD8 T cells in ankylosing spondylitis. The study, taken as a whole, reports: Among TCR beta sequences, a motif of eight or nine highly homologous variants appeared characteristic of ankylosing spondylitis blood.

TCRdb fed the 5' RACE reads into MiXCR, producing one record per CDR3 protein. Counted here are about 840,000 distinct CDR3 sequences, 10% to 15% occurring once; the ten biggest clones make up about 0.5%. What these receptors recognize is not known. Sample: blood, either unsorted or a sorted T cell fraction (not recorded which). The receptors were sampled from a male donor with ankylosing spondylitis.

This clonotype was recorded many times. V and J are TRBV7-2 and TRBJ2-1; 9 bases align to TRBD2. Trimming cost V 2 bases and J 9 bases; bases outside gene matches: 8. Germline CDR1 and CDR2: SGHTA and FQGNSA. The CDR3 covers 15 residues. The CDR3 DNA is TGTGCCAGCAGCTTAAGGCTAGCGGGGTCGGGTGAGCAGTTCTTC. It specifies CASSLRLAGSGEQFF.

This clonotype was seen at least ten times. This rearrangement joins TRBV29-1 to TRBJ2-7; 7 bases are shared with TRBD2. Germline V lookup: CDR1 SQVTM, CDR2 ANQGSEA. The CDR3 contains 12 residues. Trimming took 6 bases from V and 6 from J; bases not matched to a gene: 8. CDR3: CSVAEPGGEQYF. CDR3 nucleotides: TGCAGCGTCGCTGAACCGGGGGGCGAGCAGTACTTC.

This clonotype has just a few counts. The chain's CDR3 is CASSHLRGDSNQPQHF. The CDR3 DNA reads TGTGCCAGCAGCCATCTGCGCGGGGACAGCAATCAGCCCCAGCATTTT. This chain joins TRBV4-2 and TRBJ1-5; D might be TRBD1 (5 bases). The V end was cut by 3 bases, the J end by 1 base, with 13 bases between. The CDR3 spans 16 residues. Germline CDR1 reads LGHNA; CDR2 reads YNFKEQ.

The chain joins TRBV7-2 to TRBJ2-3, with a weak D call TRBD1 (5 bases). CDR1 is SGHTA, CDR2 FQGNSA, per germline. The CDR3 contains 14 residues. V lost 2 bases to trimming and J lost 4 bases, with 10 bases between them. DNA for the CDR3: TGTGCCAGCAGCTTACAGGGCTGGGCAGATACGCAGTATTTT. Translation gives CASSLQGWADTQYF.

This clonotype was found a few times. V gene TRBV5-1 combines with J gene TRBJ2-7, with 7 bases that match TRBD2. V dropped 3 bases and J dropped 0; count of bases not matched to a gene: 3. The length of the CDR3 is 14 residues. The V gene's germline CDR1 is SGHRS and CDR2 YFSETQ. This CDR3 is CASSSSGISYEQYF. The CDR3 DNA reads TGCGCCAGCAGCTCAAGCGGGATCTCCTACGAGCAGTACTTC.

The V call is TRBV20-1, the J call TRBJ2-2; D ambiguous. The CDR3 is 13 residues long. The V end was cut by 3 bases, the J end by 3 bases, with 8 bases between. Looked up from germline, CDR1 is DFQATT and CDR2 is SNEGSKA (reference sequence). The CDR3: CSASGRYTGELFF. Here the CDR3 DNA reads TGCAGTGCTAGCGGTCGCTACACCGGGGAGCTGTTTTTT.

V usage is TRBV7-2 and J usage is TRBJ2-1; 8 positions match TRBD2. J was trimmed by 4 bases and V by 3 bases; bases with no gene match: 5. Germline CDR1 is SGHTA and CDR2 is FQGNSA. This CDR3 is built from 15 residues. Written as DNA, the CDR3 is TGTGCCAGCAGCTTTAACCGGGGGGGGTACAATGAGCAGTTCTTC. This encodes CASSFNRGGYNEQFF.

This clonotype was seen a few times. The rearrangement joins TRBV20-1 to TRBJ2-5; no reliable D call. Germline CDR1 reads DFQATT; CDR2 reads SNEGSKA (reference sequence). The CDR3 is made up of 11 amino acids. DNA of the CDR3: TGCAGCAATCTAAAGAAAGAGACCCAGTACTTC. Protein product: CSNLKKETQYF.

The chain carries TRBV6-1 and TRBJ1-3; D uncertain. V lost 3 bases and J 0 bases, leaving 9 bases between the germline ends. This CDR3 region has 15 residues. Germline V gene data show CDR1 as MNHNS and CDR2 as SASEGT. CDR3 sequence (DNA): TGTGCCAGCAGTGACAGAGATCTCTCTGGAAACACCATATATTTT. It encodes CASSDRDLSGNTIYF.

V gene TRBV7-3 combines with J gene TRBJ2-7; D ambiguous. Trimming took 1 base from V and 5 from J, leaving 9 bases between them. Germline V gene lookup returns CDR1 SGHTA and CDR2 FQGTGA. CDR3 size: 13 residues. CDR3 region: CASSLKGNHEQYF. CDR3 coding DNA: TGTGCCAGCAGCTTAAAAGGGAACCACGAGCAGTACTTC.

In its sample, this clonotype was seen many times. This chain uses TRBV29-1 with TRBJ2-3; D is unclear. This CDR3 has 12 amino acids. The germline V and J ends were trimmed by 6 bases and 4 bases, with 11 bases remaining between them. The germline V gene has CDR1 SQVTM and CDR2 ANQGSEA. This CDR3 is CSVPGPADTQYF. Written as DNA, the CDR3 is TGCAGCGTCCCAGGTCCTGCAGATACGCAGTATTTT.

This clonotype appeared a few times. A read error is likely, as this CDR3 ends without the conserved phenylalanine or tryptophan. The chain uses TRBV5-1 and TRBJ2-1; the match to TRBD2 covers 9 bases. The CDR3 is 16 residues long. Unmatched junction bases numbered 9, after V lost 1 base and J lost 7 bases. CDR1 SGHRS and CDR2 YFSETQ come from the germline V gene. CDR3 in DNA: TGCGCCAGCAGCTTGAATGGCGGGGGGGCTTGGAATGAGCAGTTCTCC. The encoded protein is CASSLNGGGAWNEQFS.

This clonotype has a handful of counts. The chain couples TRBV10-2 to TRBJ2-7, with TRBD2 identical over 13 bases. Germline CDR1 and CDR2: WSHSY and SAAADI. The trim removed 8 bases at V and 7 bases at J, leaving 8 bases unmatched. The CDR3 has 14 amino acids. DNA of the CDR3: TGCGCCAGCGACAGGACTAGCGGGAGCCGGGAGCAGTACTTC. Translation gives CASDRTSGSREQYF.

Notes on this clonotype: Possible read error: a much larger clone is one base away. CDR3 loop: CSARDWRTIISDTQYF. CDR3 DNA sequence: TGCAGTGCTAGAGATTGGAGGACTATCATATCGGATACGCAGTATTTT. The chain combines TRBV20-1 with TRBJ2-3; D might be TRBD2 (6 bases). Trimming took off 0 bases at V and 6 bases at J, with 19 bases between the two ends. Germline lookup yields CDR1 DFQATT and CDR2 SNEGSKA (reference sequence). The CDR3 has 16 amino acids.

The chain has TRBV20-1 and TRBJ1-1; D is uncertain. Germline CDR1 is DFQATT and CDR2 is SNEGSKA (reference sequence). The ends were cut back, 4 bases at V and 0 bases at J, with 9 bases in the middle. The CDR3 contains 13 residues. DNA of the CDR3: TGCAGTGCTACCAGAGAGATGAACACTGAAGCTTTCTTT. It is translated as CSATREMNTEAFF.

This clonotype was counted a few times. This chain links TRBV7-9 with TRBJ1-2, with D unclear. The CDR3 is 15 residues long. Germline CDR1 SEHNR, CDR2 FQNEAQ (reference sequence). V was shortened by 6 bases and J by 0 bases, with 14 bases between the two germline ends. The CDR3 protein is CASSLARGPNYGYTF. The CDR3 DNA reads TGTGCCAGCAGTCTTGCGAGAGGGCCTAACTATGGCTACACCTTC. The full variable domain, its missing parts supplied by reference TRBV7-9 and TRBJ1-2, is DTGVSQNPRHKITKRGQNVTFRCDPISEHNRLYWYRQTLGQGPEFLTYFQNEAQLEKSRLLSDRFSAERPKGSFSTLEIQRTEQGDSAMYLCASSLARGPNYGYTFGSGTRLTVV.

V usage is TRBV7-2 and J usage is TRBJ1-4, with a tentative D call TRBD1 (6 bases). The V gene lost 1 base and the J gene lost 8 bases, with 14 bases spanning the gap. Per the germline V gene, CDR1 is SGHTA and CDR2 is FQGNSA. CDR3 length equals 15 residues. The CDR3: CASSLEWGAAEKLFF. CDR3 DNA sequence: TGTGCCAGCAGCTTAGAGTGGGGGGCGGCGGAAAAACTGTTTTTT. The entire variable domain, with the rest obtained from reference TRBV7-2 and TRBJ1-4, is as follows: GAGVSQSPSNKVTEKGKDVELRCDPISGHTALYWYRQSLGQGLEFLIYFQGNSAPDKSGLPSDRFSAERTGGSVSTLTIQRTQQEDSAVYLCASSLEWGAAEKLFFGSGTQLSVL.

V gene TRBV18 combines with J gene TRBJ1-2; possible D gene TRBD1, 5 bases. CDR1 is KGHSH, CDR2 LQKENI, per germline. The CDR3 consists of 13 residues. V was clipped by 5 bases and J by 4 bases, with 11 bases between them. The CDR3 DNA sequence: TGTGCCAGCTCAGTGGACATCGGCTATGGCTACACCTTC. Protein product: CASSVDIGYGYTF.

This clonotype was found many times. This chain connects TRBV29-1 to TRBJ2-5; D call uncertain. V dropped 3 bases and J dropped 3 bases, with 8 bases sitting between them. CDR3 length equals 12 residues. Germline CDR1 and CDR2: SQVTM and ANQGSEA. The CDR3, as DNA: TGCAGCGTTGAGAGCGCTAAAGAGACCCAGTACTTC. Translating it yields CSVESAKETQYF.

This clonotype was observed once. The J gene is TRBJ1-1, the V gene TRBV4-1, with no clear D. CDR3 length equals 16 residues. Germline V gene sequence: CDR1 MGHRA, CDR2 YSYEKL. The V and J ends lost 6 bases and 1 base respectively, with 18 bases between them. CDR3 in amino acids: CASRRSGGERNTEAFF. CDR3 DNA sequence: TGCGCCAGCAGGCGAAGTGGCGGGGAACGGAACACTGAAGCTTTCTTT.

The V and J genes are TRBV20-1 and TRBJ1-4, with a possible D match to TRBD1 (5 bases). The V gene's germline CDR1 is DFQATT and CDR2 SNEGSKA (reference sequence). The CDR3 is made up of 15 amino acids. V dropped 2 bases and J dropped 3 bases, with 13 bases sitting between them. The CDR3 nucleotides are TGCAGTGCTAGAATTCCTGGGGGTCCTAATGAAAAACTGTTTTTT. This sequence encodes CSARIPGGPNEKLFF.

CDR3 protein: CATRRGQGSYEQYF. The CDR3 DNA is TGTGCCACCCGCCGGGGACAGGGATCCTACGAGCAGTACTTC. The gene calls are TRBV12-3 or TRBV12-4 and TRBJ2-7; 9 nucleotides agree with TRBD1. There are 14 residues in the CDR3. V was pared by 10 bases and J by 1 base, with 8 bases of the junction left unmatched.

The gene calls are TRBV29-1 and TRBJ1-1, with a tentative D call TRBD1 (5 bases). V was trimmed by 7 bases and J by 6 bases, leaving 15 bases between them. Germline CDR1 is SQVTM and CDR2 is ANQGSEA. The CDR3 sequence is 12 residues long. The CDR3 region has the DNA TGCAGCGCGGGGGGGGAAGGGTCTGAAGCTTTCTTT. Protein sequence: CSAGGEGSEAFF.

This clonotype showed up many times. V is TRBV29-1 and J is TRBJ2-2; D ambiguous. This CDR3 region has 13 residues. Germline V gene data show CDR1 as SQVTM and CDR2 as ANQGSEA. V dropped 3 bases and J dropped 4 bases, with 9 bases sitting between them. As DNA, the CDR3 is TGCAGCGTTGACAAGATTGGCACCGGGGAGCTGTTTTTT. It encodes CSVDKIGTGELFF.

The sample holds a few counts of this clonotype. The chain recombines TRBV20-1 with TRBJ2-5; TRBD1 might be the D (6 bases). Germline V gene data show CDR1 as DFQATT and CDR2 as SNEGSKA (reference sequence). V was trimmed by 2 bases and J by 4 bases, leaving 14 bases between them. This CDR3 comprises 14 residues. The CDR3 region is CSARISAGAETQYF. DNA of the CDR3: TGCAGTGCTAGAATTTCGGCAGGGGCAGAGACCCAGTACTTC.

This clonotype was picked up a small number of times. The V call is TRBV7-3, the J call TRBJ2-3, with 7 nucleotides matching TRBD1. Germline loops: CDR1 SGHTA, CDR2 FQGTGA. CDR3 size: 16 residues. V shed 1 base, J shed 1 base, and the junction held 5 bases outside the gene matches. The CDR3 nucleotides read TGTGCCAGCAGCTTAAGGGCAGGGGGTCGCACAGATACGCAGTATTTT. This sequence encodes CASSLRAGGRTDTQYF.

This clonotype was detected a few times. The rearrangement links TRBV7-2 to TRBJ1-1, with D hard to call. V lost 5 bases and J lost 0, with 16 bases in between. The CDR3 has 16 residues. The germline V gene encodes CDR1 SGHTA and CDR2 FQGNSA. In DNA, the CDR3 is TGTGCCAGCAGCCCACAAGTTTCGGCCCTGAACACTGAAGCTTTCTTT. Amino acids: CASSPQVSALNTEAFF.

This clonotype was detected only a few times. The CDR3, as DNA: TGCGCCAGCAGCTTGGCAGTTGACAATGAGCAGTTCTTC. This gives the protein CASSLAVDNEQFF. The chain recombines TRBV5-1 with TRBJ2-1; D not certain. CDR1 SGHRS and CDR2 YFSETQ come from the germline V gene. The CDR3 totals 13 residues. The V gene lost 0 bases and the J gene lost 5 bases, with 6 bases spanning the gap. Variable domain in full (rest from reference TRBV5-1 and TRBJ2-1): KAGVTQTPRYLIKTRGQQVTLSCSPISGHRSVSWYQQTPGQGLQFLFEYFSETQRNKGNFPGRFSGRQFSNSRSEMNVSTLELGDSALYLCASSLAVDNEQFFGPGTRLTVL.

The chain joins TRBV6-1 to TRBJ2-7; 12 nucleotides match TRBD1. CDR3 length equals 15 residues. Germline-derived CDR1 and CDR2 are MNHNS and SASEGT. The V and J ends lost 7 bases and 5 bases, in that order; junction bases with no gene match: 9. The CDR3 is CASTPRDRGPNEQYF. Here the CDR3 DNA reads TGTGCCAGCACTCCCAGGGACAGGGGGCCCAACGAGCAGTACTTC.

The chain combines TRBV21-1 with TRBJ1-2; the table gives TRBD1 as D, unverified against the DNA. TRBV21-1 is noted as a pseudogene. The CDR3 sequence is 14 residues long. In DNA form, the CDR3 reads TGTGCCAGCAGCGCCCGGGACAGGGCCTATGGCTACACCTTC. This gives the protein CASSARDRAYGYTF.